This T cell receptor beta chain derives from a study of T cells in Graves' hyperthyroidism and ophthalmopathy. Study in general: Peripheral blood draws took place at initial diagnosis, ahead of any treatment.

There were TCR beta CDR3 regions amplified from RNA transcripts. An initial round of RT-PCR targeting the TCR CDR3 relied on the HTBI primer set. TCRdb reprocessed the multiplex PCR reads via MiXCR and lists one record per CDR3 protein. This table holds around 400,000 distinct CDR3 sequences, over 10% found once. This clonotype was counted many times. Its specificity is unknown. General study results and limits: Most thyroid-expanded clonotypes above 0.001 were also found in blood.

CDR1 and CDR2 (germline): KGHSH, LQKENI. The CDR3 length is 14 residues. After removal of 2 bases from V and 6 bases from J, the junction contained 7 bases not matched to a gene. Absent ophthalmopathy progression within 18 months defined stable Graves' hyperthyroidism. This chain uses TRBV18 with TRBJ2-7, with 7 positions matching TRBD1. The sequence was obtained from a young woman with Graves' hyperthyroidism. Sequenced sample: blood. This CDR3 is CASSPSDRYAEQYF. In nucleotides, the CDR3 is TGTGCCAGCTCACCATCGGACAGGTATGCCGAGCAGTACTTC. Using reference TRBV18 and TRBJ2-7 for the parts outside the CDR3, the full variable domain is NAGVMQNPRHLVRRRGQEARLRCSPMKGHSHVYWYRQLPEEGLKFMVYLQKENIIDESGMPKERFSAEFPKEGPSILRIQQVVRGDSAAYFCASSPSDRYAEQYFGPGTRLTVT.